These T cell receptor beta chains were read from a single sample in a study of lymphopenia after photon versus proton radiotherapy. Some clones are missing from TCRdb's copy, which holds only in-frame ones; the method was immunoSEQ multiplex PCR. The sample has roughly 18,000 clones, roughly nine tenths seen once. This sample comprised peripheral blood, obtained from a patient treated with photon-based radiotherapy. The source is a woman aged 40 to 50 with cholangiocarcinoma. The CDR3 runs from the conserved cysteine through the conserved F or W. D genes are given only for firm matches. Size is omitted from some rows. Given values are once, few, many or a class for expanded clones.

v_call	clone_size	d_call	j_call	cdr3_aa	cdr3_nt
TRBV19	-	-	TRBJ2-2	CASSSNMGPPNTGELFF	TGTGCCAGTAGTAGCAATATGGGTCCCCCTAACACCGGGGAGCTGTTTTTT
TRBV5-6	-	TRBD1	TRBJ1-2	CASSLQGADVYTF	TGTGCCAGCAGCTTGCAGGGGGCAGATGTCTACACCTTC
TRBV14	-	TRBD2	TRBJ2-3	CASSQNSGGPQYF	TGTGCCAGCAGCCAAAATAGCGGGGGGCCACAGTATTTT
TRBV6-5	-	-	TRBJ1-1	CASSYSGRAFF	TGTGCCAGCAGTTACTCGGGTAGGGCTTTCTTT
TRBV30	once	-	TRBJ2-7	CAWSLRVSSYEQYF	TGTGCCTGGAGCCTCCGGGTAAGCTCCTACGAGCAGTACTTC
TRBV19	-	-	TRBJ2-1	CASTPDFFYNEQFF	TGTGCCAGTACCCCGGACTTCTTTTACAATGAGCAGTTCTTC
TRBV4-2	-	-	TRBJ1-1	CASSREPTGSTEAFF	TGTGCCAGCAGCCGAGAGCCGACAGGTTCCACTGAAGCTTTCTTT
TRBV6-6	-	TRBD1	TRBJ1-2	CASSPRDRGFEGYTF	TGTGCCAGCAGTCCCCGGGACAGGGGGTTTGAGGGCTACACCTTC
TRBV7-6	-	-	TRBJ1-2	CASSLEAGRVYGYTF	TGTGCCAGCAGCTTAGAGGCGGGCAGGGTCTATGGCTACACCTTC
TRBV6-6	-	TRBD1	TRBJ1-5	CASSSSGQGGQPQHF	TGTGCCAGCAGTTCCTCAGGACAGGGAGGTCAGCCCCAGCATTTT
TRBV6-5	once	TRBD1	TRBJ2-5	CASSGQGGAETQYF	TGTGCCAGCAGCGGACAGGGAGGAGCGGAGACCCAGTACTTC
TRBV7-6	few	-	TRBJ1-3	CASSGGGTRPLTPGNTIYF	TGTGCCAGCAGTGGGGGGGGGACGCGTCCTCTAACCCCTGGAAACACCATATATTTT
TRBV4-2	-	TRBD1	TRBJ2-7	CASSQASRQGAYEQYF	TGTGCCAGCAGCCAAGCTTCGAGACAGGGGGCCTACGAGCAGTACTTC
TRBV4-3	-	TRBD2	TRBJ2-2	CASSQESGGATGELFF	TGCGCCAGCAGCCAAGAGTCGGGGGGAGCCACCGGGGAGCTGTTTTTT
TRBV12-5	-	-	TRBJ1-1	CASFIRVNTEAFF	TGTGCTAGTTTTATCAGGGTGAACACTGAAGCTTTCTTT
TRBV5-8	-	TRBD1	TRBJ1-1	CASRKRQGLNTEAFF	TGTGCCAGCAGGAAGAGACAGGGGTTGAACACTGAAGCTTTCTTT
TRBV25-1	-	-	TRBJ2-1	CASSEWGVGNEQFF	TGTGCCAGCAGTGAATGGGGGGTAGGAAATGAGCAGTTCTTC
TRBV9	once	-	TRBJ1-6	CASSSSEGSPLHF	TGTGCCAGCAGCTCCTCGGAGGGCTCACCCCTCCACTTT
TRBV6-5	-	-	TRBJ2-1	CASSYSIGNEQFF	TGTGCCAGCAGTTACTCGATTGGGAATGAGCAGTTCTTC
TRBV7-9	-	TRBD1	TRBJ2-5	CASSLERDSKETQYF	TGTGCCAGCAGCTTAGAGAGGGACAGTAAAGAGACCCAGTACTTC
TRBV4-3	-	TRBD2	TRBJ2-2	CASSPRWAGGPNTGELFF	TGCGCCAGCAGCCCAAGATGGGCGGGAGGCCCGAACACCGGGGAGCTGTTTTTT
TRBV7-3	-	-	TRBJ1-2	CASSLTRDGGEVDGYTF	TGTGCCAGCAGCTTAACAAGGGACGGGGGAGAGGTGGATGGCTACACCTTC
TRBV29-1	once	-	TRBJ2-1	CSHGAGDNEQFF	TGCAGCCATGGGGCAGGGGATAATGAGCAGTTCTTC
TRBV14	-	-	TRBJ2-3	CASSQVGARADTQYF	TGTGCCAGCAGCCAAGTAGGGGCAAGGGCAGATACGCAGTATTTT
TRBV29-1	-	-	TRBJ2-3	CSLSFLDTDTQYF	TGCAGCCTTTCCTTCTTGGACACAGATACGCAGTATTTT
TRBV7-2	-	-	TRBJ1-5	CASSFPGRKNQPQHF	TGTGCCAGCAGCTTCCCGGGACGTAAGAATCAGCCCCAGCATTTT
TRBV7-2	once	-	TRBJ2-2	CASSSTQGTGELFF	TGTGCCAGCAGCTCAACACAGGGTACCGGGGAGCTGTTTTTT
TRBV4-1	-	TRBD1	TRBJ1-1	CASSQDPGQTIMNTEAFF	TGCGCCAGCAGCCAAGATCCGGGACAGACAATAATGAACACTGAAGCTTTCTTT
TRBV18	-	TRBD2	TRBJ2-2	CASQGGGYATGELFF	TGTGCCAGTCAGGGCGGGGGTTATGCGACCGGGGAGCTGTTTTTT
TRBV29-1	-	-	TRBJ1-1	CSVGSEAFF	TGCAGCGTTGGATCCGAAGCTTTCTTT
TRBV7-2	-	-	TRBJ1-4	CASSFRGGSANEKLFF	TGTGCCAGCAGCTTTAGGGGAGGGTCGGCTAATGAAAAACTGTTTTTT
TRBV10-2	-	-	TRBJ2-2	CASRVEYPGELFF	TGCGCCAGTCGTGTCGAGTACCCCGGGGAGCTGTTTTTT
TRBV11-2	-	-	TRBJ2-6	CASSLVPGANVLTF	TGTGCCAGCAGCTTAGTACCCGGGGCCAACGTCCTGACTTTC
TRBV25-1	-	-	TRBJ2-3	CASSESGGGIDTQYF	TGTGCCAGCAGTGAATCAGGGGGGGGAATAGATACGCAGTATTTT
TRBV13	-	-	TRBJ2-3	CASSRTDTQYF	TGTGCCAGCAGCCGCACAGATACGCAGTATTTT
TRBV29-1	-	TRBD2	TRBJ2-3	CSCGGRGTDTQYF	TGCAGCTGCGGGGGGAGAGGCACAGATACGCAGTATTTT
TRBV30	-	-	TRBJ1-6	CAWSPGLDSPLHF	TGTGCCTGGAGTCCCGGGTTGGATTCACCCCTCCACTTT
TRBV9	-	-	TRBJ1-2	CASSVNAGDYGYTF	TGTGCCAGCAGCGTAAACGCAGGGGACTATGGCTACACCTTC
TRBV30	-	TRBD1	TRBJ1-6	CAWRRQGSSYNSPLHF	TGTGCCTGGAGGAGACAGGGAAGCTCCTATAATTCACCCCTCCACTTT
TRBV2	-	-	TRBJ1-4	CASREIERGKLFF	TGTGCCAGCAGGGAGATAGAAAGGGGAAAACTGTTTTTT
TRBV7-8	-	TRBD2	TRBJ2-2	CASSYRPTSGRPQNTGELFF	TGTGCCAGCAGCTATCGCCCGACTAGCGGGAGGCCCCAGAACACCGGGGAGCTGTTTTTT
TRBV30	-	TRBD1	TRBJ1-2	CAWTRGQGVNYGYTF	TGTGCCTGGACCCGTGGACAGGGGGTTAACTATGGCTACACCTTC
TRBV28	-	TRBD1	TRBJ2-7	CASSLDVGRGYEQYF	TGTGCCAGCAGTTTGGATGTGGGCAGGGGGTACGAGCAGTACTTC
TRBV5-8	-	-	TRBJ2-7	CASSESWTGKSSYEQYF	TGTGCCAGCAGCGAATCCTGGACGGGCAAGAGCTCCTACGAGCAGTACTTC
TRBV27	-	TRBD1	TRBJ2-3	CASSLGTGITDTQYF	TGTGCCAGCAGTTTGGGGACAGGGATCACAGATACGCAGTATTTT
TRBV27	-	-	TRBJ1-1	CASSSPPFKAFF	TGTGCCAGCAGTAGCCCCCCTTTTAAAGCTTTCTTT
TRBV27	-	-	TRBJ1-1	CASSDTSNTEAFF	TGTGCCAGCAGCGATACTTCGAACACTGAAGCTTTCTTT
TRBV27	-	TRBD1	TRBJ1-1	CASSLSQGAVEAFF	TGTGCCAGCAGTTTATCACAGGGGGCCGTTGAAGCTTTCTTT
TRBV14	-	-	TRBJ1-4	CASSQAPHEKLFF	TGTGCCAGCAGCCAAGCCCCCCATGAAAAACTGTTTTTT
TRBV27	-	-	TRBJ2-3	CASSFSDTQYF	TGTGCCAGCAGTTTTTCAGATACGCAGTATTTT
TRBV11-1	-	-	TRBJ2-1	CASSFRGWDLREGQFF	TGTGCCAGCAGCTTCCGGGGCTGGGACTTGCGAGAGGGGCAGTTCTTC
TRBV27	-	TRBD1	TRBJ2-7	CASSGQGHLYEQYF	TGTGCCAGCAGTGGACAGGGACACCTCTACGAGCAGTACTTC
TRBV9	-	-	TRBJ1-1	CASSVAGGLNTEAFF	TGTGCCAGCAGCGTAGCCGGAGGCCTGAACACTGAAGCTTTCTTT